Here is one TCR beta chain with its context. Its antigen is not identified. The length of the CDR3 is 15 residues. The germline CDR1 and CDR2 sequences are KGHSH and LQKENI. Trimming stripped 4 bases from V and 7 bases from J, with 16 bases between. This sample is part of a study of cytomegalovirus exposure and HLA in healthy donors. On the study more broadly: An early data release held some 89 million unique TCRs from HLA-typed donors.

It was with 60 Vbeta and 13 Jbeta primers that the PCR ran. TCRdb keeps only in-frame clones here, not all; method: immunoSEQ multiplex PCR. This sample yields some 130,000 clones, of which more than 65% are seen a single time; under 5% belongs to the top ten. Study findings and constraints: Productive status was seen about 90% or about 30% of the time for most TCR beta V segments in an earlier analysis.

Specimen: PBMCs. The chain has TRBV18 and TRBJ2-2, with D perhaps matching TRBD1 (6 bases). This sequence was found in a male donor in good health and CMV-seropositive. DNA for the CDR3: TGTGCCAGCTCACACCGAACAGGGATGGACGGGGAGCTGTTTTTT. Encoded protein: CASSHRTGMDGELFF.